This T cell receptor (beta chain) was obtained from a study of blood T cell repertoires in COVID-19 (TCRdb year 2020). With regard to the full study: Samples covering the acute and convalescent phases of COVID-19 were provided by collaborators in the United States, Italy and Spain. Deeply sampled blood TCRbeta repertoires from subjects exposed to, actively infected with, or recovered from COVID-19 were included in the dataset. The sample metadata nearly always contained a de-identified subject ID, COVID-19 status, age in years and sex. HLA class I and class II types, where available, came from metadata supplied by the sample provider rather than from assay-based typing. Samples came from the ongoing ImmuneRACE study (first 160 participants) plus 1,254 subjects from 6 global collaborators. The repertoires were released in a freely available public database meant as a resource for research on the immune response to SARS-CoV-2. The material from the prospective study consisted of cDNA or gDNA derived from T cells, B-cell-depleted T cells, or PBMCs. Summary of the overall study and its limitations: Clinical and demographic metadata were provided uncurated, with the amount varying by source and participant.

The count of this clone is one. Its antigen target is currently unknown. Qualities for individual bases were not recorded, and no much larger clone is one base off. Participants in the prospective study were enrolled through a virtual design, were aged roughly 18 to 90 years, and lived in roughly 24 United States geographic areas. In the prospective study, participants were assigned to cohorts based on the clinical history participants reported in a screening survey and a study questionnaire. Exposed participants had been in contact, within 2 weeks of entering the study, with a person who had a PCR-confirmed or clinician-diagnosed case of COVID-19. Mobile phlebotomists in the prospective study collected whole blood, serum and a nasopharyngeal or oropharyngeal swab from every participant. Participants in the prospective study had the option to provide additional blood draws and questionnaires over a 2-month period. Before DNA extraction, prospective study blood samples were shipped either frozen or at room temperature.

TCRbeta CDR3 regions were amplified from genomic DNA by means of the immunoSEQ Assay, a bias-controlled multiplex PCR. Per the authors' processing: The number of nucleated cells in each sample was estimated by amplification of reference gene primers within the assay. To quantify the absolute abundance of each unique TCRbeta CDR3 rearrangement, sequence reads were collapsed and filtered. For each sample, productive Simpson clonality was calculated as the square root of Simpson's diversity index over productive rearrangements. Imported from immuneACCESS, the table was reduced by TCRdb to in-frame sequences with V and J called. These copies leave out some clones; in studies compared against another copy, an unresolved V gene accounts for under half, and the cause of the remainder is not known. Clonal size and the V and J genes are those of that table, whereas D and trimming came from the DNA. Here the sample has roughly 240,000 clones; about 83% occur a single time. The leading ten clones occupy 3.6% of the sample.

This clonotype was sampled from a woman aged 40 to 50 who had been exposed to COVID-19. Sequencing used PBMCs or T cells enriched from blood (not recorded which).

The nucleotide sequence reads TGTGCCAGCAGCGCTAACCCGGGACTAGCGGGGGGCCGTTACACAGATACGCAGTATTTT. Its amino acids are CASSANPGLAGGRYTDTQYF. Recombination linked TRBV7-3 to TRBJ2-3, and TRBD2 aligns with 15 junction nucleotides. Reading the germline V gene gives CDR1 SGHTA and CDR2 FQGTGA. Measured from the cysteine to the phenylalanine, the CDR3 is 20 residues long. Only the CDR3 portion is preserved as DNA: 60 bases, with reading frame beginning at the first base. Trimmed from V: 5 bases; trimmed from J: 2 bases; junction bases lacking a gene match: 14.